This T cell receptor beta chain derives from a study of regulatory T cells in long-lasting Graves disease. Background on the study: Antithyroid drug use was under 3 months in newly diagnosed Graves' patients.

Germline V gene sequence: CDR1 KGHSH, CDR2 LQKENI. Trimming pared 4 bases from V and 5 bases from J, leaving 15 bases between. The CDR3 has 15 residues. Combining iRepertoire HTBI primers with Arm-PCR of CDR3 regions, the authors built TCR beta libraries. TCRdb reanalysed the multiplex PCR reads using MiXCR and keeps one entry per CDR3 protein. The data show about 320,000 distinct CDR3 sequences, more than 15% seen once. The time point: newly diagnosed GD, antithyroid drugs for less than 3 months. With RNA extracted from PBMCs as input, the TCR library was made. This clonotype was obtained from a female donor with Graves disease. The genes are TRBV18 and TRBJ2-1; D might be TRBD1 (6 bases). Sequences were derived from peripheral blood mononuclear cells (PBMCs), sampled at new diagnosis, from a patient treated with antithyroid drugs. CDR3 in DNA: TGTGCCAGCTCACAACTCGGGACACAAAACAATGAGCAGTTCTTC. This gives the protein CASSQLGTQNNEQFF.